This T cell receptor beta chain was recovered during a study of post-analysis software for immune sequencing data. Study-level background: Patients with relapsing-remitting, secondary progressive and progressive-relapsing multiple sclerosis courses were all represented. General observations from the study: Compared with controls, patients showed significantly lower normalized Chao1 diversity. With F measure, samples from one preparation batch clustered together strongly. A few TRBV segments occurring more often in patients than controls included TRBV5-6, TRBV5-1 and TRBV20-1.

V was pared by 5 bases and J by 4 bases, with 15 bases between. The CDR3 has 15 amino acids. Notes on this clonotype: Its antigen is currently unknown.

Sequencing libraries made from TCR beta cDNA carried unique molecular identifiers. From around 1 to 10 million T cells, 500,000 or so cDNA molecules were obtained. MiXCR, applied by TCRdb to the PCR reads, yields one record per CDR3 protein. In the table there are some 890,000 distinct CDR3 sequences, roughly half of which are singletons. The material sequenced was blood. J is TRBJ1-5 and V is TRBV12-3 or TRBV12-4; D possibly corresponds to TRBD1 (6 bases). This TCR was recovered from a girl between 5 and 17 years old with multiple sclerosis. The CDR3 region has the DNA TGTGCCAGCAGTACAGGGTCGGGGTTTAATCAGCCCCAGCATTTT. The encoded protein is CASSTGSGFNQPQHF.